This record concerns one T cell receptor (beta chain) sequence. The data are from a study of beta chain features in type 1 diabetes. The CDR3 has 14 residues. Germline-derived CDR1 and CDR2 are SGHTA and FQGNSA. V was cut by 4 bases and J by 1 base, with 7 bases left in between. Expressed TCRB transcripts were sequenced after all isolated RNA was converted to cDNA. The assay was immunoSEQ multiplex PCR, and TCRdb's table has in-frame clones only and misses some. The data hold roughly 370,000 clones, with around 14% observed a single time. The J gene is TRBJ2-2, the V gene TRBV7-2; maybe TRBD2 (6 bases). The sequence derives from a man aged 25-45 years in good health. Source material: naive CD4+ T cells from blood. The CDR3 protein is CASSSGVNTGELFF. The CDR3 bases are TGTGCCAGCAGCTCGGGGGTGAACACCGGGGAGCTGTTTTTT.